The source of this T cell receptor beta chain is a study of T cells expressing NK-cell markers. Study-level results: The study found these clonotypes also leading the CD3+CD56-NKG2C+ fraction in several donors.

Researchers built TCR beta cDNA using 5'RACE template switching with UMIs. Reprocessing the 5' RACE reads, TCRdb reports a single entry for every CDR3 protein and omits DNA. This table lists about 260,000 distinct CDR3 sequences. The CDR3 spans 14 residues. Germline CDR1 reads GTSNPN; CDR2 reads SVGIG (reference sequence). About this clonotype: Its antigen is still unknown.

The source material was blood T cells: a sorted CD56 or NKG2C T cell subset, CD4+ or CD8+ T cells, or bulk PBMC T cells (not recorded which). The receptor was derived from a man aged 18 to 29 in good health. The J gene is TRBJ1-1, the V gene TRBV30; TCRdb's D call of TRBD1 is untestable without DNA. The chain's CDR3 is CAWRGTGRRTEAFF.